This T cell receptor beta chain was retrieved from a study of blood T cell repertoires in COVID-19. Clones were sequenced by immunoSEQ multiplex PCR, and TCRdb holds only the in-frame ones, with some missing. The sample consists of about 73,000 clones, roughly four fifths of them appearing once. V shed 0 bases and J 3 bases; nucleotides not matched to a gene: 3. The CDR3 extends over 15 amino acids. The germline V gene encodes CDR1 SGHRS and CDR2 YFSETQ. The chain joins TRBV5-1 to TRBJ2-1; 7 bases align to TRBD1. The sequenced material came from peripheral blood. The TCR originated in a woman aged 55-70 years with acute or convalescent COVID-19. CDR3 amino acids: CASSLEGANYNEQFF. CDR3 in DNA: TGCGCCAGCAGCTTGGAGGGGGCCAACTACAATGAGCAGTTCTTC. Looking up the rest from reference TRBV5-1 and TRBJ2-1 gives the full variable domain: KAGVTQTPRYLIKTRGQQVTLSCSPISGHRSVSWYQQTPGQGLQFLFEYFSETQRNKGNFPGRFSGRQFSNSRSEMNVSTLELGDSALYLCASSLEGANYNEQFFGPGTRLTVL.